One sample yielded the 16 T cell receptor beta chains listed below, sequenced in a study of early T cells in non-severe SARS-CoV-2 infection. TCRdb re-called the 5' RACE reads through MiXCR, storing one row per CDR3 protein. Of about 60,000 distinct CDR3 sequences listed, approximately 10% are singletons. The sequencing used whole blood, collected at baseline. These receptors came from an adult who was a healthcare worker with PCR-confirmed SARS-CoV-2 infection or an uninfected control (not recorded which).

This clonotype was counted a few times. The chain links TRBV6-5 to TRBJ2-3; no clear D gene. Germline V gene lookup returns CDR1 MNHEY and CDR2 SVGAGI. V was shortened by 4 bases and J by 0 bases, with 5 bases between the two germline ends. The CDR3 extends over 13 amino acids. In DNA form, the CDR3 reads TGTGCCAGCAGTTTCCAGAGCACAGATACGCAGTATTTT. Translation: CASSFQSTDTQYF.

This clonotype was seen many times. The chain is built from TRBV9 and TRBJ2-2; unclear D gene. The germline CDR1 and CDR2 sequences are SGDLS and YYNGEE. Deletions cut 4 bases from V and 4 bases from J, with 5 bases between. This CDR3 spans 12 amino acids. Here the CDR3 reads CASSSLTGELFF. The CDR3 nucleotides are TGTGCCAGCAGCAGCCTCACCGGGGAGCTGTTTTTT.

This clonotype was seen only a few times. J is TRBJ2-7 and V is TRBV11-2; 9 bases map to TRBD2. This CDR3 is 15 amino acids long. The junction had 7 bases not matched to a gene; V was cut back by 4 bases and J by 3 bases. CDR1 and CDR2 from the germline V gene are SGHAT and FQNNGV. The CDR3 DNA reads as TGTGCCAGCAGCTCTGGGGGACTAGCCCGCTACGAGCAGTACTTC. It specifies CASSSGGLARYEQYF.

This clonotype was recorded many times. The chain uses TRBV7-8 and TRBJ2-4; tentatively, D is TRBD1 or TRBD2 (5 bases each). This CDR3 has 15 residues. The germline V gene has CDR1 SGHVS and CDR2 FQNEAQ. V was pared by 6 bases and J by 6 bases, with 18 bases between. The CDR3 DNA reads TGTGCCAGCAGTTCCAACACGGGGACGGTAAACATTCAGTACTTC. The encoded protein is CASSSNTGTVNIQYF.

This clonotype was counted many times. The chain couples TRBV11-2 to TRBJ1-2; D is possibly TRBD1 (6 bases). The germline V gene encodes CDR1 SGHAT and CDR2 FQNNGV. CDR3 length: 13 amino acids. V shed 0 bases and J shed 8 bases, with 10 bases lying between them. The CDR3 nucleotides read TGTGCCAGCAGCTTAGAACAGGGAGAAGGCTACACCTTC. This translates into CASSLEQGEGYTF. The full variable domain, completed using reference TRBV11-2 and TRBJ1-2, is EAGVAQSPRYKIIEKRQSVAFWCNPISGHATLYWYQQILGQGPKLLIQFQNNGVVDDSQLPKDRFSAERLKGVDSTLKIQPAKLEDSAVYLCASSLEQGEGYTFGSGTRLTVV.

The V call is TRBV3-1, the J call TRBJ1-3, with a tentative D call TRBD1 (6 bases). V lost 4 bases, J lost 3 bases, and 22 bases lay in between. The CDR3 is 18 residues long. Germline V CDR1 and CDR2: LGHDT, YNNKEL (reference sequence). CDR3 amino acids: CASSPSSRGGLYGNTIYF. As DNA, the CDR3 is TGTGCCAGCAGCCCCTCCTCCCGCGGGGGGCTGTATGGAAACACCATATATTTT.

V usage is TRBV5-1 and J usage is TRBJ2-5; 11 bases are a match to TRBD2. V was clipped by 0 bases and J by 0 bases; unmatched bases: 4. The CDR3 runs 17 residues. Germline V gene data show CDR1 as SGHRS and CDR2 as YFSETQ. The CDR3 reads CASSLAPSGGYQETQYF. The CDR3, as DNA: TGCGCCAGCAGCTTGGCCCCTAGCGGGGGGTACCAAGAGACCCAGTACTTC.

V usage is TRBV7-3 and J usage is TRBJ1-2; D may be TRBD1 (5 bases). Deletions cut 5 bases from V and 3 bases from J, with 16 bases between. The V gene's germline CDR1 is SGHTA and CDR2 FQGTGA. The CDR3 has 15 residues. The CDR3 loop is CASSPDGDEDYGYTF. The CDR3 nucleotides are TGTGCCAGCAGCCCCGACGGGGACGAGGACTATGGCTACACCTTC. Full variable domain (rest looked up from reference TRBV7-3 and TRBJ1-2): GAGVSQTPSNKVTEKGKYVELRCDPISGHTALYWYRQSLGQGPEFLIYFQGTGAADDSGLPNDRFFAVRPEGSVSTLKIQRTERGDSAVYLCASSPDGDEDYGYTFGSGTRLTVV.

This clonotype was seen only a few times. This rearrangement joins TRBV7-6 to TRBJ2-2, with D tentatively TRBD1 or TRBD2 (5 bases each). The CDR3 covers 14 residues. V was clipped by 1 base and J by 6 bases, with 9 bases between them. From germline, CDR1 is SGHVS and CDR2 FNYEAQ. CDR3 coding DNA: TGTGCCAGCAGCTTAGATTGGGGACCCGGGGAGCTGTTTTTT. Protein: CASSLDWGPGELFF.

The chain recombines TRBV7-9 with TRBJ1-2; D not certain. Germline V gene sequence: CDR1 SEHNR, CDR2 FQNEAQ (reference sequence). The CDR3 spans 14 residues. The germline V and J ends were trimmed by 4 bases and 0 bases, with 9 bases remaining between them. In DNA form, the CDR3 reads TGTGCCAGCAGCTCGGACCGCACTAACTATGGCTACACCTTC. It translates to CASSSDRTNYGYTF. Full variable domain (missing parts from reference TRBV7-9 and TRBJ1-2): DTGVSQNPRHKITKRGQNVTFRCDPISEHNRLYWYRQTLGQGPEFLTYFQNEAQLEKSRLLSDRFSAERPKGSFSTLEIQRTEQGDSAMYLCASSSDRTNYGYTFGSGTRLTVV.

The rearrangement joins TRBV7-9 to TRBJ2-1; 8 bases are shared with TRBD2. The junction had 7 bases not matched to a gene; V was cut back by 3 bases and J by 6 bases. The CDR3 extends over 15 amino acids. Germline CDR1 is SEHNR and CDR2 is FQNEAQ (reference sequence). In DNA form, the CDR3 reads TGTGCCAGCAGCTTGGACGGACTAGCCCGCAATGAGCAGTTCTTC. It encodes CASSLDGLARNEQFF.

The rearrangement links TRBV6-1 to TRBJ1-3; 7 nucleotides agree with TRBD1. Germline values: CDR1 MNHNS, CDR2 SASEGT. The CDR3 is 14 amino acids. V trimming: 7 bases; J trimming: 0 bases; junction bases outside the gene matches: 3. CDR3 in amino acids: CASTQGGSGNTIYF. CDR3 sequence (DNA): TGTGCCAGCACCCAGGGGGGCTCTGGAAACACCATATATTTT.

The CDR3 region has the DNA TGTGCCAGCAGCTTAGGGGAGCCGGCCTACAATGAGCAGTTCTTC. As protein: CASSLGEPAYNEQFF. The chain is built from TRBV7-8 and TRBJ2-1, with D perhaps matching TRBD2 (5 bases). V dropped 1 base and J dropped 2 bases, with 9 bases sitting between them. Germline CDR1 is SGHVS and CDR2 is FQNEAQ. There are 15 residues in the CDR3.

CDR3 sequence (DNA): TGCGCCAGCAGCCAAGATACGACAGGGTTCGGTTCACCCCTCCACTTT. Translation gives CASSQDTTGFGSPLHF. The chain recombines TRBV4-3 with TRBJ1-6; 7 nucleotides line up with TRBD1. The CDR3 runs 16 residues. The germline CDR1 and CDR2 sequences are LGHNA and YSLEER. V lost 0 bases, J lost 9 bases, and 8 bases stayed unmatched.

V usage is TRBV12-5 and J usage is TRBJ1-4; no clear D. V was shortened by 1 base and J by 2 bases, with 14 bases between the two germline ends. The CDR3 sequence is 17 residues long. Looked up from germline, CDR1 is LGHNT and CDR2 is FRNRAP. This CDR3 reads CASGLAGRRVTNEKLFF. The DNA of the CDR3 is TGTGCTAGTGGTTTGGCAGGACGGCGGGTGACTAATGAAAAACTGTTTTTT. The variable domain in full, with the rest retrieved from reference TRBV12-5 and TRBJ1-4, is DARVTQTPRHKVTEMGQEVTMRCQPILGHNTVFWYRQTMMQGLELLAYFRNRAPLDDSGMPKDRFSAEMPDATLATLKIQPSEPRDSAVYFCASGLAGRRVTNEKLFFGSGTQLSVL.

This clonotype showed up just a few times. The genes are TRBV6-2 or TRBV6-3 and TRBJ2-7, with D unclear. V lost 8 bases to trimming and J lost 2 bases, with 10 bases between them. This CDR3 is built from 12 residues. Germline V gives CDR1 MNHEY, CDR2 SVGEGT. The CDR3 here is CASSHGTYEQYF. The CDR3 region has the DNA TGTGCCAGCTCCCATGGAACCTACGAGCAGTACTTC.